This TCR beta chain derives from a study of blood T cells in healthy people across ages. V shed 0 bases, J shed 16 bases, and the junction held 24 bases outside the gene matches. The length of the CDR3 is 18 residues. Per the germline V gene, CDR1 is LGHNA and CDR2 is YSLEER. The sample holds a few counts of this clonotype. For the second PCR, which ran for about 7 to 11 cycles, a sample-barcoded 5' primer and a J-beta primer mix were used. One entry per CDR3 protein, called by TCRdb with MiXCR from the 5' RACE reads. The top ten clones hold approximately 4% of a sample with some 760,000 distinct CDR3 sequences, more than 20% of them seen once. These sequences were also reported in another study, on T cells of mothers and their children.

J is TRBJ2-1 and V is TRBV4-3; 7 bases agree with TRBD2. This clonotype was obtained from a boy aged 10-17 years in good health. Sequencing was carried out using blood. CDR3 nucleotides: TGCGCCAGCAGCCAAGACCCACACCCGGGGGGAAGGGACTATAATTTATTCTTC. It codes for CASSQDPHPGGRDYNLFF.